This TCR beta chain was retrieved from a study of molecular identifiers for immune sequencing clone quantification. Whole-study findings and limits: Spiked Jurkat TCR RNA equivalent to one cell was reportedly detectable in about a million naive cells.

Isolation of naive CD8 T cells was achieved by sorting on a CD8+CD4-CCR7+CD45RA+ phenotype. Library preparation followed earlier protocols using designated TCR primers. TCRdb redid the calling of the PCR reads with MiXCR, one entry per CDR3 protein. The repertoire holds around 470,000 distinct CDR3 sequences, roughly 23% seen once, with approximately 0.8% in the top ten. This clonotype occurred a few times. Antigen unknown. Trimming pared 4 bases from V and 4 bases from J, leaving 11 bases between. The germline V gene has CDR1 LGHNA and CDR2 YSLEER. The CDR3 sequence is 13 residues long. The receptor was isolated from a human donor in good health. Some libraries in this study had Jurkat cell RNA spiked in. V and J are TRBV4-3 and TRBJ2-7; D unclear. Source material: naive CD8+ T cells from blood, with Jurkat cell RNA spiked in. The subset: FACS-sorted CD8+CD4-CCR7+CD45RA+ naive T cells. The CDR3 DNA is TGCGCCAGCAGCCCAAGTACCGCTTACGAGCAGTACTTC. The encoded protein is CASSPSTAYEQYF.